The 9 T cell receptor beta chains in this list originate from one sample, sequenced in a study of blood T cell repertoires in COVID-19. The table came from immunoSEQ multiplex PCR; TCRdb's copy has only in-frame clones and leaves some out. The sample includes roughly 170,000 clones, more than 85% seen only once; the top ten take about 3%. Specimen: peripheral blood. These receptors were taken from a man in his forties with active or convalescent COVID-19.

This clone was counted between two and nine times. This chain joins TRBV5-6 and TRBJ2-2; the match to TRBD2 covers 8 bases. Germline CDR1 SGHDT, CDR2 YYEEEE. V trimming: 1 base; J trimming: 3 bases; junction bases outside the gene matches: 5. This CDR3 has 16 residues. DNA of the CDR3: TGTGCCAGCAGCTTGCGTTTAGCGGGGTACACCGGGGAGCTGTTTTTT. Protein: CASSLRLAGYTGELFF.

The gene calls are TRBV5-6 and TRBJ1-6; a possible D gene is TRBD1 (6 bases). The germline V gene encodes CDR1 SGHDT and CDR2 YYEEEE. The CDR3 is 16 residues long. Trimming left V 4 bases short and J 7 bases short, with 18 bases between. CDR3 region: CASSETGTLLNSPLHF. The CDR3 DNA sequence: TGTGCCAGCAGCGAGACCGGGACACTTCTAAATTCACCCCTCCACTTT.

V is TRBV2 and J is TRBJ1-2; 8 bases map to TRBD1. The germline CDR1 and CDR2 sequences are SNHLY and FYNNEI. Losses at the gene ends were 6 bases for V and 8 bases for J; bases not matched to a gene: 8. This CDR3 spans 13 amino acids. The CDR3 sequence is CASRGTGPLGYTF. The CDR3 DNA reads as TGTGCCAGCAGGGGGACAGGCCCCCTGGGCTACACCTTC.

Only one count was recorded for this clone. The genes are TRBV9 and TRBJ1-4; 9 bases align to TRBD1. The CDR3 has 14 residues. From germline, CDR1 is SGDLS and CDR2 YYNGEE. Trimming removed 3 bases from V and 8 bases from J; junction bases left unmatched: 5. The CDR3 nucleotides read TGTGCCAGCAGCGAAGGGACAGGGATCGAAAAACTGTTTTTT. Its translation is CASSEGTGIEKLFF.

This CDR3 reads CASPRATVNTEAFF. The CDR3 DNA is TGTGCCAGCCCCCGAGCGACGGTGAACACTGAAGCTTTCTTT. This rearrangement joins TRBV6-5 to TRBJ1-1; D gene uncertain. The CDR3 runs to 14 residues. Trimming left V 8 bases short and J 0 bases short, with 13 bases between. Looked up from germline, CDR1 is MNHEY and CDR2 is SVGAGI.

V is TRBV6-5 and J is TRBJ1-6, with 8 bases fitting TRBD1. The germline CDR1 and CDR2 sequences are MNHEY and SVGAGI. Germline trimming cut 6 bases from V and 10 bases from J; bases unmatched to any gene: 11. This CDR3 has 15 amino acids. The CDR3 spells CASSSHDRGDSPLHF. The CDR3 DNA reads TGTGCCAGCAGCTCTCATGACAGGGGCGACTCACCCCTCCACTTT.

V usage is TRBV30 and J usage is TRBJ2-1; the match to TRBD2 covers 7 bases. The CDR3 has 12 amino acids. The ends lost 3 bases at V and 4 bases at J; junction bases unmatched: 0. CDR1 is GTSNPN, CDR2 SVGIG, per germline (reference sequence). As DNA, the CDR3 is TGTGCCTGGAGGCGGGGGTACAATGAGCAGTTCTTC. Translation gives CAWRRGYNEQFF.

This clone was seen only once. V gene TRBV28 combines with J gene TRBJ2-5, with 12 bases that match TRBD2. J lost 5 bases, V lost 3 bases, and 4 bases had no gene match. The CDR3 consists of 15 residues. Looked up from germline, CDR1 is MDHEN and CDR2 is SYDVKM. Written as DNA, the CDR3 is TGTGCCAGCAGTTTCAGGACTAGCGGGGCGGAGACCCAGTACTTC. This sequence encodes CASSFRTSGAETQYF.

The V and J genes are TRBV7-2 and TRBJ1-3, with D hard to call. Germline V gene sequence: CDR1 SGHTA, CDR2 FQGNSA. V was trimmed by 1 base and J by 0 bases, leaving 7 bases between them. This CDR3 is 15 amino acids long. The CDR3 loop is CASSLGAGSGNTIYF. As DNA, the CDR3 is TGTGCCAGCAGCTTAGGGGCGGGCTCTGGAAACACCATATATTTT.